This TCR beta chain was captured by sequencing in a study of blood T cell repertoires in COVID-19. Background on the study: Samples representing acute and convalescent COVID-19 were sourced from the United States, Italy and Spain. PBMCs, B-cell-depleted T cells, or T cells were the source of the cDNA or gDNA that made up the material.

The repertoire was sequenced with immunoSEQ multiplex PCR; TCRdb's copy has only in-frame clones and lacks some. The sample yields roughly 330,000 clones, roughly 86% seen once. Donors were grouped by their self-reported clinical history. Cohort 3 donors counted as recovered after two negative PCRs, clearance, or resolved symptoms. This TCR was sampled from a woman aged 30 to 39 who had recovered from COVID-19. The sample consisted of PBMCs or T cells enriched from blood (not recorded which).

CDR3 sequence reads: CASTPRGRESEKLFF. The CDR3 DNA reads as TGCGCCAGCACCCCCAGGGGTAGAGAGTCTGAAAAACTGTTTTTT. J is TRBJ1-4 and V is TRBV5-1, with TRBD1 as a possible D gene (6 bases). Germline V gene data show CDR1 as SGHRS and CDR2 as YFSETQ. Trimming stripped 6 bases from V and 7 bases from J, with 19 bases between. The CDR3 loop spans 15 amino acids.